This T cell receptor (beta chain) was found in a study of OX40 agonist ivuxolimab in advanced cancers. Study-level points and caveats: The antigens recognized by the expanded peripheral T cells, that is their antigen specificity, were not determined. CD4+ and CD8+ blood T cells expanded clonally by week 6 at 0.1 to 3.0 mg/kg. Partial responders receiving 0.1-3.0 mg/kg showed among the lowest clonal expansion.

Collection of blood occurred at baseline, at cycle 4 day 1, and at cycle 7 day 1. Here immunoSEQ multiplex PCR was the method, and the copy in TCRdb shows in-frame clones only, minus some. The repertoire has 30,000 to 45,000 clones, approximately 79% of them found once; the top ten carry about 1.8%. Germline CDR1 reads SNHLY; CDR2 reads FYNNEI. V lost 6 bases and J lost 5, with 13 bases in between. The CDR3 consists of 14 residues. Points on this clone: Its specificity is unknown.

The sequenced sample was CD4+ or CD8+ T cells sorted from blood, obtained in a trial of the OX40 agonist ivuxolimab. J is TRBJ1-4 and V is TRBV2; D is perhaps TRBD1 (5 bases). This TCR came from an adult with an advanced solid tumor such as melanoma, head and neck, liver or kidney cancer. In DNA, the CDR3 is TGTGCCAGCAGGGGTGACAGCTCGAATGAAAAACTGTTTTTT. Translating gives CASRGDSSNEKLFF. Full variable domain (missing parts from reference TRBV2 and TRBJ1-4): EPEVTQTPSHQVTQMGQEVILRCVPISNHLYFYWYRQILGQKVEFLVSFYNNEISEKSEIFDDQFSVERPDGSNFTLKIRSTKLEDSAMYFCASRGDSSNEKLFFGSGTQLSVL.